Included here is one TCR beta chain sequence, with context. This clone was seen only once. It lacks a known antigen. Nothing much larger sits one base from this clone, and base qualities are not available. The data were obtained in a study of cytomegalovirus exposure and HLA in healthy donors (dated by TCRdb to about 2017). Regarding the research as a whole: An earlier analysis of about 530 of the donors reported 250 to 300 Gb of sequence data and 117 million unique TCR beta sequences obtained from roughly 170 million T cells. The number of donors typed differed by locus, with roughly 629-640 for A, B, C, DRB1 and DQB1, around 520 for DQA1, 600 to 610 for DPA1, and around 460 for DPB1. Class I and class II HLA loci were covered by the typing at four-digit resolution. A later genetic analysis took genome-wide SNP genotypes for about three fifths of the roughly 670 donors and used that subset as a discovery cohort. The study was designed to test whether signatures of past pathogen exposure could be identified by cataloging public T cell receptors. Among several hundred genotyped donors of the cohort, an average of roughly 230,000 unique TCR beta nucleotide sequences was sequenced per donor, of which about 19% were non-productive. The study used immunosequencing to profile the T cell repertoires of more than 650 subjects and linked those repertoires to cytomegalovirus serostatus. To study patterns of TCR occurrence, a later analysis re-analyzed previously published TCR beta repertoires from just over 650 donors and added high-resolution HLA genotyping. Four to six DR-DQ haplotypes were handled as single units for association and clustering, since linkage in the cohort was strong. All discovery cohort repertoires had been generated using a single sequencing platform. In addition to the first cohort of about 650 subjects, a separate validation cohort of over 90 different subjects was used. To decide whether each TCR beta V gene segment behaved as functional or pseudogenic, an earlier analysis of fewer than 750 of the donors relied on high-throughput TCR beta sequencing. The genetic ancestry cluster associated with self-reported Caucasian donors included over 65% of the 300 to 450 genotyped donors. Approximately 300 gigabases of sequencing data and roughly 81 million unique TCR sequences made up an early release that covered 640 HLA-typed donors. In the later analysis, no new phenotypic data were used to find candidate immune exposures; instead, reliance was placed on TCR beta sequences and their occurrence across donors. To predict cytomegalovirus infection status, the study combined high-throughput TCR immunosequencing, statistical association of individual TCRs with disease status, and machine learning. Alongside the repertoire data, information on donor age, sex, ethnicity and CMV serostatus was compiled.

In total, approximately 610 healthy bone marrow donors made up the cohort. At the time of sampling, every cohort member was nominally healthy, though immune exposures that went unrecorded were likely present. The donor was CMV seronegative and was included in the group of around 320 seronegative cohort members. A peripheral blood sample was collected from each donor, and TCR beta sequencing was performed on peripheral blood mononuclear cells. The Qiagen DNeasy Blood Extraction Kit was used to extract genomic DNA from the blood cell samples. V lost 5 bases and J lost 1 base; the stretch between them is 2 bases long. CDR1 and CDR2 are read off the germline V gene (reference sequence) as SEHNR and FQNEAQ. The CDR3 starts with the cysteine, ends with the phenylalanine, and has 11 residues. Only CDR3 DNA is held: 33 bases, read in frame from base 1. Overall study outcomes, separate from this receptor: Around 16 rarely observed V segments, including chromosome 9 orphons, were excluded from the earlier analysis of approximately 600 of the donors because counts were too low. Immune exposure information for the cohort was limited to CMV serostatus. The classifier was reported to diagnose cytomegalovirus status with high specificity and sensitivity in both the original cohort and the validation cohort. Across donors, most TCR sequences were observed very rarely, whereas some public TCRs were present in many individuals. It was suggested by the authors that the approach could potentially be generalized to other disease states and immunological phenotypes. In the study, around 150 TCR beta chains were listed as associated with cytomegalovirus. In a later analysis, the rate of TCR association differed among HLA loci, with DRB1 alleles having the most associated TCRs and HLA-C alleles having the fewest. In an earlier analysis of some 540 of the donors, most TCR beta V segments appeared in productive rearrangements about 87% or about 30% of the time, broadly matching IMGT annotations. A cluster of highly shared sequence variants was judged likely to represent a technical artifact of the sequencing pipeline. A few of the identified cytomegalovirus-associated TCR beta chains were confirmed in vitro to be specific for cytomegalovirus antigens. According to a later analysis, most CMV-associated TCR beta chains appeared to be HLA-restricted, and the HLA associations seemed to be driven largely by CMV exposure. When HLA alleles, especially DR and DQ, strongly co-occurred, attributing TCR associations to individual alleles was difficult. Presence/absence analyses assumed roughly uniform sequencing depth across donors, an assumption that may not hold. Because some donors lacked HLA typing at each locus, the association tests relied only on the typed subset. A later analysis reported that several top co-occurrence clusters appeared linked to parvovirus B19, influenza, CMV and Epstein-Barr virus. A further reported finding was that TCR beta sequences accurately predicted the HLA-A and HLA-B alleles for most subjects in the first cohort. Correlated functional status among segregating V segments might reflect linkage disequilibrium, but an unknown experimental factor could not be ruled out. Compared with equally common non-associated chains, HLA-associated TCR beta chains in a later analysis were more clonally expanded and had lower generation probabilities. A later genetic analysis associated a missense DCLRE1C variant with V-gene and J-gene trimming of TCR beta chains, and an independent cohort replicated the association. The 87-base-pair reads could not distinguish some IMGT-functional V segments, including TRBV6-2 and TRBV6-3, so those segments were excluded. Compared with the roughly 700-donor mean, donors in an Asian-associated ancestry cluster had fewer N-insertions in productive TCRs, according to a later genetic analysis. Specific HLA alleles were associated with 16,951 TCR beta sequences at a false discovery rate of 0.05 in a later analysis. Only TCR beta chains were sequenced in this cohort, and the absence of alpha or paired-chain data limited detectable features.

To prepare the library, the immunoSEQ multiplex PCR assay was applied. A mixture of 60 forward primers for TCR Vbeta segments and 13 reverse primers for TCR Jbeta segments was used in the multiplex PCR. The CDR3 region of rearranged TCR beta genes was amplified from genomic DNA by a multiplex PCR assay. Amplified TCR beta libraries were sequenced as 87-base-pair reads on the Illumina HiSeq System. The paper's data handling went like this. In a later analysis, tens of millions of unique TCR beta chains were counted across the roughly 610 repertoires, and roughly 9.9 million of these chains were shared by at least two donors. A nearest-neighbor algorithm error-corrected the raw reads and collapsed the reads into unique sequences, merging closely related sequences to remove PCR and sequencing errors. To assign V, D and J gene segments, CDR3 sequences were aligned to IMGT reference sequences. Each retained sequence needed at least a six-nucleotide match to both a V gene segment and a J gene segment. Rearrangements were classified as productive when the CDR3 lacked stop codons and remained in frame with V and J, and all other rearrangements were classified as non-productive. CDR3 was defined according to IMGT convention as the region running from the second conserved V-encoded cysteine to the conserved J-encoded phenylalanine. In an earlier analysis of more than 550 of the donors, sequences lacking an unambiguous match to a single V gene segment were excluded. An earlier analysis of a few hundred of the donors called V segments functional above 56.7% productive rearrangements and segregating when the between-donor standard deviation exceeded 5%. A statistical classification framework was built to diagnose cytomegalovirus status from the catalog of TCR beta chain sequences. In a later analysis, V and J genes were assigned by comparing TCR nucleotide sequences against IMGT/GENE-DB human TR gene sequences. A later analysis assigned CDR3 sequences and most-parsimonious VDJ recombination scenarios with the TCRdist pipeline. In a later analysis, every TCR beta chain was defined by the combination of its CDR3 amino acid sequence and its V-gene family, and reads without a unique V-gene family were dropped. To address suspected cross-contamination and a sequencing artifact, a later analysis removed 592 highly shared, low-generation-probability nucleotide sequences. In a later analysis, a clonal expansion index was calculated for each public chain from normalized within-repertoire ranks of inferred template counts. In a later analysis, generation probabilities were computed with a VDJ recombination model fitted to out-of-frame rearrangements, and the resulting probabilities were checked against IGoR. In a later analysis, TCR-TCR, TCR-HLA and TCR-CMV co-occurrence was scored with hypergeometric tests, and a repertoire-size bias correction was applied to TCR pairs. A later analysis estimated false discovery rates by permuting HLA or CMV assignments 20 times. In a later analysis, co-occurring TCRs were grouped using DBSCAN, and TCRdist sequence similarity was added for clustering within HLA-allele-positive subsets. Repertoires with fewer than 30,000 or more than 120,000 public chains were left out of co-occurrence clustering, as were five repertoires with anomalous nucleotide sharing. TCRdb mirrors the immuneACCESS table, restricted to in-frame sequences. Some clones are absent from its copies; in checked studies, under half trace to an unresolved V gene, and the reason for the others is unknown. Clone size and V and J calls were adopted from that table, with D and trimming inferred from the DNA. For this sample there are 130,000 or so clones; about 73% appear just once. In total, the top ten clones hold about 6% of the sample.

Sequences were obtained from PBMCs. This receptor was identified in a woman aged 35 to 49 in good health and CMV-seronegative. The chain is assembled from TRBV7-9 and TRBJ1-1, with the D gene uncertain. The DNA sequence follows: TGTGCCAGCAGCCAGAACACTGAAGCTTTCTTT. Its coded protein is CASSQNTEAFF.